This T cell receptor beta chain was documented in a study of identical twins. Findings and caveats of the study: Monozygotic twin pairs showed more out-of-frame TCR alpha sharing than models estimated. Compared with unrelated sharing, twin-shared out-of-frame alpha sequences had more low-probability sequences. Fewer insertions were carried by abundant cord blood beta clonotypes, but none was seen in memory repertoires.

MiXCR, run by TCRdb on the 5' RACE reads, gives a single entry per CDR3 protein. The sample has around 480,000 distinct CDR3 sequences, roughly 13% seen once. The CDR3 is made up of 16 amino acids. Trimming took 3 bases from V and 6 from J; bases not matched to a gene: 7. CDR1 is SGHKS, CDR2 YYEKEE, per germline (reference sequence). Remarks on this clonotype: Its specificity is not known.

The same data also went into a second study, on yellow fever vaccine responses in identical twins.

The chain combines TRBV5-5 with TRBJ2-1; 12 nucleotides align to TRBD2. This TCR came from a woman aged 18-29 years in good health. Sequencing was carried out using CD4+ T cells sorted from blood. The CDR3 reads CASSSSGGAGFNEQFF. CDR3 nucleotides: TGTGCCAGCAGCTCTAGCGGGGGGGCTGGGTTCAATGAGCAGTTCTTC.